This T cell receptor beta chain stems from a study of T cell repertoires in ileal Crohn's disease. Study-wide findings and caveats: Endoscopic recurrence occurred in every patient whose clonality exceeded 26.8%.

With respect to this clone: What it binds is unknown. Other nucleotide sequences in the sample specify the same CDR3.

V trimming: 4 bases; J trimming: 1 base; junction bases outside the gene matches: 4. This CDR3 comprises 15 residues. Germline lookup yields CDR1 SGHKS and CDR2 YYEKEE (reference sequence). Assay used: immunoSEQ multiplex PCR; TCRdb lists only in-frame clones, some missing. The table has 4,000 to 6,000 clones, roughly 80% seen once. The TCR originated in an adult with Crohn's disease. Material for sequencing was ileal tissue. This chain links TRBV5-5 with TRBJ2-3, with 9 positions matching TRBD1. Written as DNA, the CDR3 is TGTGCCAGCAGCCTAACAGGGGGCCGCACAGATACGCAGTATTTT. Translating gives CASSLTGGRTDTQYF.